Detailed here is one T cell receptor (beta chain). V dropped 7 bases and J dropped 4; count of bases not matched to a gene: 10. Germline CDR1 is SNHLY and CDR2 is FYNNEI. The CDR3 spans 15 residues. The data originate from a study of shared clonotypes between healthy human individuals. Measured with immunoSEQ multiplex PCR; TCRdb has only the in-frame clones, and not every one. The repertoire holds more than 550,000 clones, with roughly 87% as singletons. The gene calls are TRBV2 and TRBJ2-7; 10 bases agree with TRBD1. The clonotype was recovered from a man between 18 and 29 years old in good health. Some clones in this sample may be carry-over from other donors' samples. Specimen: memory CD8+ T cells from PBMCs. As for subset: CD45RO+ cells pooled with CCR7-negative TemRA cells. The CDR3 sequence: CASTSEGQGSYEQYF. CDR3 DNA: TGTGCCAGCACAAGTGAGGGACAGGGGTCTTACGAGCAGTACTTC.